This is a list of T cell receptor beta chains from one sample in a study of shared clonotypes between healthy human individuals. Libraries were prepared by immunoSEQ multiplex PCR; TCRdb keeps only in-frame clonotypes and omits some of them. The repertoire includes 700,000 to 950,000 clones, 96% of them detected once, and roughly 0.23% sits in the top ten. The sequenced sample consisted of naive CD8+ T cells sorted from blood. The receptors originated from a man younger than 45 in good health. The conserved cysteine and the conserved F or W are not part of the CDR3 here.

j_call v_call cdr3_aa
TRBJ2-5 TRBV18 ASSPIYGARETQY
TRBJ2-2 TRBV27 ASSFGVAGELF
TRBJ2-7 TRBV6-1 ASSVGARYEQY
TRBJ2-7 TRBV28 ASSLSGVEQY
TRBJ2-7 TRBV19 ASSPAGGYYEQY
TRBJ2-5 TRBV29-1 SVEVVAGPQETQY
TRBJ2-1 TRBV19 ASSPASELQQF
TRBJ2-7 TRBV7-8 ASSLIESEQY
TRBJ2-7 TRBV7-2 ASSWGQGAYEQY
TRBJ2-1 TRBV7-2 ASSLGDSFNEQF
TRBJ2-2 TRBV27 ASSHPQGIGLTGELF
TRBJ2-3 TRBV5-1 ASSPWDSLTDTQY
TRBJ2-1 TRBV5-1 ASRRGTGVFYEQF
TRBJ2-4 TRBV7-2 ASSLDRVAAKNIQY
TRBJ2-3 TRBV14 ASSQVWGSGDTQY
TRBJ2-5 TRBV5-1 ASSLDLRRSQETQY
TRBJ2-1 TRBV30 AWEGLENYNEQF
TRBJ2-1 TRBV29-1 SVEGITEREAPFDYNEQF